This TCR beta chain came from a study of cytomegalovirus exposure and HLA in healthy donors. The PCR had 60 Vbeta and 13 Jbeta primers. Produced via immunoSEQ multiplex PCR; TCRdb's table is partial and in-frame only. The data contain 90,000 to 150,000 clones, about 73% of them seen just once; the ten biggest clones take up 3% to 4%. Overall study results and limits: In a later analysis, V- and J-gene trimming of beta chains associated with a DCLRE1C missense variant, replicated independently.

About this clone itself: Its antigen remains unknown.

Sequences were obtained from PBMCs. The receptor was derived from a woman aged 25 to 39 in good health and CMV-seropositive.

Here the CDR3 DNA reads TGTGCCAGCAGCTCAAACCGGGGGGGGACAGATACGCAGTATTTT. Translating it yields CASSSNRGGTDTQYF. J is TRBJ2-3 and V is TRBV5-4, with TRBD2 matching over 8 bases. Germline V lookup: CDR1 SGHNT, CDR2 YYREEE (reference sequence). The trim removed 3 bases at V and 3 bases at J, leaving 6 bases unmatched. The CDR3 sequence is 15 residues long.